These 4 T cell receptor beta chains originate from one sample sequenced in a study of cytotoxic CD8 clonotypes in ibrutinib-treated CLL. Assay: immunoSEQ multiplex PCR; the TCRdb copy retains only in-frame clones and omits some. Here the sample spans about 63,000 clones, roughly 59% being singletons. Sample: PBMCs, taken after 12 months of ibrutinib treatment. These receptors originate from a human donor with chronic lymphocytic leukemia.

This clone showed up many times. The chain carries TRBV6-1 and TRBJ1-6; D is unclear. Germline V gene data show CDR1 as MNHNS and CDR2 as SASEGT. The V gene lost 6 bases and the J gene lost 0 bases, with 9 bases spanning the gap. CDR3 length equals 15 residues. DNA of the CDR3: TGTGCCAGCAGCATAATGGTCTCCTATAATTCACCCCTCCACTTT. Its protein product is CASSIMVSYNSPLHF.

The V call is TRBV6-5, the J call TRBJ1-3, with a possible D match to TRBD1 (6 bases). V was cut by 4 bases and J by 2 bases, with 9 bases left in between. Per the germline V gene, CDR1 is MNHEY and CDR2 is SVGAGI. The CDR3 length is 14 residues. In DNA, the CDR3 is TGTGCCAGCAGTTCAACAGGGACTGGAAACACCATATATTTT. Translation: CASSSTGTGNTIYF.

This clone was seen ten or more times. The chain carries TRBV5-1 and TRBJ2-1, with TRBD2 identical over 10 bases. The CDR3 loop spans 16 amino acids. V dropped 4 bases and J dropped 8; count of bases not matched to a gene: 12. The germline gives CDR1 SGHRS, CDR2 YFSETQ. The CDR3 sequence is CASSTGALAGVDEQFF. CDR3 in DNA: TGCGCCAGCAGCACGGGAGCTCTAGCGGGAGTTGATGAGCAGTTCTTC.

The sample holds many counts of this clone. The chain recombines TRBV6-4 with TRBJ1-2; tentative D call: TRBD1 (5 bases). Per the germline V gene, CDR1 is MRHNA and CDR2 is SNTAGT. CDR3 size: 14 residues. V was clipped by 6 bases and J by 2 bases, with 13 bases between them. This CDR3 reads CASSYVEGNYGYTF. Written as DNA, the CDR3 is TGTGCCAGCAGCTACGTGGAGGGGAACTATGGCTACACCTTC.